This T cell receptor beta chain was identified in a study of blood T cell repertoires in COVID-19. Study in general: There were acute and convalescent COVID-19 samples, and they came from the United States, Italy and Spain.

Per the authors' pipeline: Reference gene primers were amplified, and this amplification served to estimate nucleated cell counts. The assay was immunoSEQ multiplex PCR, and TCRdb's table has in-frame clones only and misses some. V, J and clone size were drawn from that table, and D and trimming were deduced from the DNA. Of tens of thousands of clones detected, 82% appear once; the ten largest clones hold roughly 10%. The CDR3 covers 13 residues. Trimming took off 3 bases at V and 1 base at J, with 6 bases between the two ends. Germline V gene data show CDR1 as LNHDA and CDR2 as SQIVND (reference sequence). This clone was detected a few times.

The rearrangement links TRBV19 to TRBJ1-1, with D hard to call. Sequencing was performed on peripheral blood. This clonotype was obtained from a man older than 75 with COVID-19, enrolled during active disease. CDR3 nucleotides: TGTGCCAGTAGTATTGCGCGGAACACTGAAGCTTTCTTT. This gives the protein CASSIARNTEAFF.